What follows are 18 T cell receptor beta chains derived from one specimen sequenced in a study of Graves' ophthalmopathy and Graves' hyperthyroidism. Scientists amplified the TCR beta CDR3 regions from RNA transcripts. Second-round multiplex PCR followed a first-round RT-PCR using HTBI primers. TCRdb reprocessed the multiplex PCR reads with MiXCR, giving one entry per CDR3 protein. The data contain over a million distinct CDR3 sequences, about 40% of them singletons. Sequencing was carried out using peripheral blood or thyroid tissue (not recorded which). These receptors all stem from an adult man with Graves' hyperthyroidism.

This clonotype was detected once. The chain has TRBV24-1 and TRBJ2-7, with 8 bases aligning to TRBD1. This CDR3 region has 15 residues. Germline lookup yields CDR1 KGHDR and CDR2 SFDVKD. V was pared by 5 bases and J by 1 base, with 6 bases of the junction left unmatched. The CDR3 DNA reads TGTGCCACCAGTGTCCCGGGACAGGAATCCTACGAGCAGTACTTC. This encodes CATSVPGQESYEQYF.

This clonotype was recorded many times. The chain carries TRBV2 and TRBJ2-5; D gene uncertain. This CDR3 is built from 17 residues. CDR1 and CDR2 from the germline V gene are SNHLY and FYNNEI. The V gene lost 0 bases and the J gene lost 1 base, with 15 bases spanning the gap. Here the CDR3 reads CASSEARGEGPQETQYF. The DNA of the CDR3 is TGTGCCAGCAGTGAAGCGCGAGGTGAAGGGCCCCAAGAGACCCAGTACTTC.

The V and J genes are TRBV13 and TRBJ2-5, with TRBD1 matching over 8 bases. CDR1 is PRHDT and CDR2 is FYEKMQ in the germline V gene (reference sequence). The J segment lost 5 bases and the V segment lost 5 bases, leaving 7 bases of the junction unmatched. This CDR3 has 14 amino acids. The CDR3 region has the DNA TGTGCCAGCAGCAACAGACAGGGGACGGAGACCCAGTACTTC. This translates into CASSNRQGTETQYF.

This clonotype was recorded many times. The chain has TRBV9 and TRBJ2-5; 7 nucleotides align to TRBD2. The V gene's germline CDR1 is SGDLS and CDR2 YYNGEE. The CDR3 is 13 residues long. V dropped 3 bases and J dropped 5; count of bases not matched to a gene: 4. This chain's CDR3 is CASSGRGYETQYF. CDR3 nucleotide sequence: TGTGCCAGCAGCGGGCGGGGGTACGAGACCCAGTACTTC.

This clonotype was seen at least ten times. This chain joins TRBV20-1 and TRBJ1-6; D call uncertain. Per the germline V gene, CDR1 is DFQATT and CDR2 is SNEGSKA (reference sequence). The CDR3 spans 14 residues. The V gene lost 3 bases and the J gene lost 1 base, with 7 bases spanning the gap. CDR3 residues: CSASIRSYNSPLHF. In nucleotides, the CDR3 is TGCAGTGCTAGTATCCGTTCCTATAATTCACCCCTCCACTTT.

About this clonotype itself: The junction does not match germline at one end; this may be a read error. The V gene is TRBV10-2, the J gene TRBJ2-5; D might be TRBD2 (5 bases). The CDR3 runs to 15 residues. CDR1 WSHSY and CDR2 SAAADI come from the germline V gene. The CDR3 region is CASSSPRGFQETQYF. DNA of the CDR3: TGTGCCAGCAGTTCCCCTCGCGGGTTCCAAGAGACCCAGTACTTC.

As concerns this clonotype: A much larger clonotype is one base distant, so this may be a read error. The rearrangement joins TRBV5-1 to TRBJ2-7, with D unresolved. The V and J ends lost 0 bases and 6 bases respectively, with 10 bases between them. Germline loops: CDR1 SGHRS, CDR2 YFSETQ. The CDR3 sequence is 13 residues long. The CDR3 coding sequence is TGCGCCAGCAGCTTGGGGGATTGGGTCGAGCAGTACTTC. Its translation is CASSLGDWVEQYF.

This clonotype was seen ten or more times. This rearrangement joins TRBV29-1 to TRBJ2-2; no clear D. The CDR3 extends over 13 amino acids. Trimming removed 4 bases from V and 0 bases from J, with 6 bases in between. The V gene's germline CDR1 is SQVTM and CDR2 ANQGSEA. In nucleotides, the CDR3 is TGCAGCGTTGTTCGGCCGAACACCGGGGAGCTGTTTTTT. Translated, it gives CSVVRPNTGELFF.

This clonotype was seen ten or more times. CDR3 sequence: CAIGDELGKNTGELFF. CDR3 nucleotides: TGTGCCATCGGGGACGAGCTTGGGAAGAACACCGGGGAGCTGTTTTTT. The chain combines TRBV10-3 with TRBJ2-2, with D possibly called TRBD1 or TRBD2 (5 bases each). V lost 8 bases to trimming and J lost 1 base, with 17 bases between them. Germline values: CDR1 ENHRY, CDR2 SYGVKD. CDR3 size: 16 residues.

About this clonotype itself: A much larger clone differs from this one at a single base, so this may be a read error. The V call is TRBV20-1, the J call TRBJ2-7; D remains unclear. V gave up 4 bases and J gave up 4 bases, with 11 bases separating them. Per the germline V gene, CDR1 is DFQATT and CDR2 is SNEGSKA (reference sequence). CDR3 size: 12 residues. CDR3: CSAKVSEYEQYF. The CDR3 DNA is TGCAGTGCTAAAGTTAGTGAATACGAGCAGTACTTC.

The rearrangement links TRBV10-3 to TRBJ2-1, with unresolved D. V lost 0 bases and J 7 bases, leaving 7 bases between the germline ends. Germline CDR1 is ENHRY and CDR2 is SYGVKD. The length of the CDR3 is 13 residues. The CDR3 nucleotides read TGTGCCATCAGTGAGTCAGGGATAAATGAGCAGTTCTTC. This encodes CAISESGINEQFF.

This clonotype was picked up many times. The CDR3 spells CASSYSSEGNTEAFF. CDR3 coding DNA: TGTGCCAGCAGTTACTCGTCTGAGGGGAACACTGAAGCTTTCTTT. The chain carries TRBV6-5 and TRBJ1-1; D gene unclear. Germline-derived CDR1 and CDR2 are MNHEY and SVGAGI. This CDR3 has 15 amino acids. Trimming stripped 0 bases from V and 1 base from J, with 9 bases between.

This clonotype has at least ten counts. V usage is TRBV10-3 and J usage is TRBJ2-2; unclear D gene. Germline loops: CDR1 ENHRY, CDR2 SYGVKD. V shed 9 bases and J shed 6 bases, with 14 bases lying between them. The CDR3 length is 13 residues. In nucleotides, the CDR3 is TGTGCCATTAGTTATGGGCCCCCCGGGGAGCTGTTTTTT. It translates to CAISYGPPGELFF.

This clonotype was seen at least ten times. The chain is built from TRBV7-2 and TRBJ1-6; D perhaps matches TRBD1 (5 bases). The V end was cut by 1 base, the J end by 2 bases, with 12 bases between. The germline gives CDR1 SGHTA, CDR2 FQGNSA. The CDR3 is 17 residues long. The CDR3 reads CASSLGGHRTYNSPLHF. In DNA, the CDR3 is TGTGCCAGCAGCTTAGGGGGCCACAGAACCTATAATTCACCCCTCCACTTT.

The chain recombines TRBV24-1 with TRBJ1-5, with 8 bases lining up with TRBD1. J gave up 5 bases and V 2 bases, and 7 bases lay outside the gene matches. Germline CDR1 KGHDR, CDR2 SFDVKD. This CDR3 spans 16 amino acids. The CDR3 loop reads CATSDSWAGGYQPQHF. The CDR3 DNA reads TGTGCCACCAGTGATTCTTGGGCAGGGGGCTATCAGCCCCAGCATTTT.

The chain has TRBV5-5 and TRBJ1-1, with a tentative D call TRBD1 (5 bases). This CDR3 contains 16 residues. Germline CDR1 SGHKS, CDR2 YYEKEE (reference sequence). The V end was cut by 0 bases, the J end by 1 base, with 13 bases between. CDR3 residues: CASSLGTQGWNTEAFF. CDR3 nucleotides: TGTGCCAGCAGCTTGGGGACTCAGGGATGGAACACTGAAGCTTTCTTT. Based on the CDR3 plus reference TRBV5-5 and TRBJ1-1, the full variable domain is DAGVTQSPTHLIKTRGQQVTLRCSPISGHKSVSWYQQVLGQGPQFIFQYYEKEERGRGNFPDRFSARQFPNYSSELNVNALLLGDSALYLCASSLGTQGWNTEAFFGQGTRLTVV.

The genes are TRBV29-1 and TRBJ1-1; 9 positions agree with TRBD1. Germline CDR1 is SQVTM and CDR2 is ANQGSEA. The CDR3 extends over 14 amino acids. V lost 8 bases and J lost 0; bases outside the gene matches: 7. This CDR3 is CSWMTGGMNTEAFF. The CDR3 region has the DNA TGCAGCTGGATGACAGGGGGAATGAACACTGAAGCTTTCTTT.

At least ten counts were recorded for this clonotype. V and J are TRBV20-1 and TRBJ1-2, with TRBD1 identical over 7 bases. The CDR3 extends over 12 amino acids. CDR1 is DFQATT, CDR2 SNEGSKA, per germline (reference sequence). This CDR3 is CRCDRENYGYTF. DNA of the CDR3: TGCAGGTGCGACAGGGAGAACTATGGCTACACCTTC.